Presented here are 29 T cell receptor beta chains from one specimen sequenced in a study of shared clonotypes between healthy human individuals. TCRdb's copy holds only in-frame clones and misses some; the assay was immunoSEQ multiplex PCR. The sample has approximately 710,000 clones; 80% to 95% are singletons. Sequencing was performed on memory CD8+ T cells from PBMCs. Indicated subset: CD45RO+ cells pooled with CCR7-negative TemRA cells. These TCRs come from a man aged 18 to 35 in good health. Some clones in this sample may be carry-over from other donors' samples.

The chain combines TRBV7-8 with TRBJ2-1; 10 nucleotides line up with TRBD2. The CDR3 covers 15 residues. CDR1 is SGHVS, CDR2 FQNEAQ, per germline. With V trimmed by 4 bases and J by 4 bases, 4 bases remained unmatched. The CDR3 sequence is CASSSGLAIYNEQFF. The CDR3 nucleotides read TGTGCCAGCAGCTCGGGACTAGCGATATACAATGAGCAGTTCTTC.

This sequence joins TRBV19 and TRBJ2-7; 7 nucleotides line up with TRBD2. The CDR3 length is 17 residues. The V segment lost 4 bases and the J segment 6 bases; nucleotides outside the gene matches: 18. The V gene's germline CDR1 is LNHDA and CDR2 SQIVND (reference sequence). The CDR3 DNA sequence: TGTGCCAGTAGTACTCCCCCCCTGGCGGGAGATTCCGGCGAGCAGTACTTC. It codes for CASSTPPLAGDSGEQYF.

In its sample, this clone was seen a few times. The chain employs TRBV25-1 and TRBJ1-5; perhaps TRBD1 as D (6 bases). The CDR3 is made up of 14 amino acids. V dropped 4 bases and J dropped 3 bases, with 10 bases sitting between them. CDR1 is MGHDK, CDR2 SYGVNS, per germline. The CDR3 region has the DNA TGTGCCAGCAGTGTGCCAGGGGCCAATCAGCCCCAGCATTTT. Its protein is CASSVPGANQPQHF.

This sequence joins TRBV28 and TRBJ2-7, with D maybe TRBD1 (5 bases). The V end lost 3 bases, the J end lost 3 bases, and 9 bases lay between the germline ends. CDR1 is MDHEN, CDR2 SYDVKM, per germline. The CDR3 runs 13 residues. Here the CDR3 reads CASSFQGNYEQYF. DNA for the CDR3: TGTGCCAGCAGTTTCCAGGGTAACTACGAGCAGTACTTC. Variable domain in full (rest from reference TRBV28 and TRBJ2-7): DVKVTQSSRYLVKRTGEKVFLECVQDMDHENMFWYRQDPGLGLRLIYFSYDVKMKEKGDIPEGYSVSREKKERFSLILESASTNQTSMYLCASSFQGNYEQYFGPGTRLTVT.

The chain combines TRBV13 with TRBJ2-5; TRBD2 might be the D (5 bases). V was cut by 1 base and J by 5 bases, with 5 bases left in between. This CDR3 is built from 12 residues. The germline gives CDR1 PRHDT, CDR2 FYEKMQ (reference sequence). CDR3 residues: CASSLAGETQYF. CDR3 coding DNA: TGTGCCAGCAGCTTAGCGGGGGAGACCCAGTACTTC.

The chain is built from TRBV11-2 and TRBJ2-1; perhaps TRBD2 as D (6 bases). The CDR3 consists of 15 residues. V was shortened by 1 base and J by 2 bases, with 9 bases between the two germline ends. Germline loops: CDR1 SGHAT, CDR2 FQNNGV. For the CDR3, the DNA is TGTGCCAGCAGCTTAGGTGTAGCGGCCTACAATGAGCAGTTCTTC. Its translation: CASSLGVAAYNEQFF.

CDR3 coding DNA: TGTGCCAGCAGTGAAACTAGAGGGACCAAATACGAGCAGTACTTC. Translating gives CASSETRGTKYEQYF. The chain combines TRBV25-1 with TRBJ2-7; D is tentatively TRBD1 or TRBD2 (5 bases each). CDR1 and CDR2 (germline): MGHDK, SYGVNS. Trimming took off 2 bases at V and 4 bases at J, with 15 bases between the two ends. The CDR3 is made up of 15 amino acids.

The chain employs TRBV28 and TRBJ1-4; D gene unclear. Trimming stripped 5 bases from V and 7 bases from J, with 23 bases between. CDR1 MDHEN and CDR2 SYDVKM come from the germline V gene. This CDR3 comprises 17 residues. CDR3 DNA sequence: TGTGCCAGCAGTCCCCTCCGGGCCCCACTCCGGGGTGAAAAACTGTTTTTT. Amino acids: CASSPLRAPLRGEKLFF. The complete variable domain, with remaining parts taken from reference TRBV28 and TRBJ1-4, reads DVKVTQSSRYLVKRTGEKVFLECVQDMDHENMFWYRQDPGLGLRLIYFSYDVKMKEKGDIPEGYSVSREKKERFSLILESASTNQTSMYLCASSPLRAPLRGEKLFFGSGTQLSVL.

The chain joins TRBV5-5 to TRBJ1-2; D may be TRBD1 (6 bases). The germline V and J ends were trimmed by 1 base and 8 bases, with 18 bases remaining between them. Germline V gene data show CDR1 as SGHKS and CDR2 as YYEKEE (reference sequence). The CDR3 consists of 15 residues. CDR3 amino acids: CASSLSSAQGRGYTF. Written as DNA, the CDR3 is TGTGCCAGCAGCTTGTCTTCGGCACAGGGAAGAGGCTACACCTTC.

The V gene is TRBV28, the J gene TRBJ2-7; possible D gene TRBD2, 5 bases. The CDR3 length is 16 residues. CDR1 is MDHEN, CDR2 SYDVKM, per germline. V was shortened by 2 bases and J by 4 bases, with 18 bases between the two germline ends. The CDR3: CASSLGVRGRGYEQYF. DNA for the CDR3: TGTGCCAGCAGTTTAGGGGTCCGAGGGAGAGGGTACGAGCAGTACTTC.

The chain combines TRBV9 with TRBJ2-5, with D perhaps TRBD1 (6 bases). The germline CDR1 and CDR2 sequences are SGDLS and YYNGEE. The CDR3 runs 14 residues. Trimming left V 0 bases short and J 9 bases short, with 15 bases between. CDR3 bases: TGTGCCAGCAGCGTAGTAGGGGGAAGGGAGCCCCAGTACTTC. It yields the protein CASSVVGGREPQYF.

The chain couples TRBV14 to TRBJ2-1; 11 nucleotides match TRBD2. This CDR3 has 18 residues. J gave up 8 bases and V 3 bases, and 15 bases lay outside the gene matches. Germline V gives CDR1 SGHDN, CDR2 FVKESK. As DNA, the CDR3 is TGTGCCAGCAGCCAGCGAACTAGCGGGAGTAGTTGGCCGGATGAGCAGTTCTTC. Amino acid sequence: CASSQRTSGSSWPDEQFF.

The chain recombines TRBV27 with TRBJ2-2, with 9 nucleotides matching TRBD2. The germline gives CDR1 MNHEY, CDR2 SMNVEV (reference sequence). Trimming at V came to 6 bases and at J to 1 base, leaving 3 bases not matched to a gene. This CDR3 spans 15 amino acids. The CDR3 sequence: CASSPTSGNTGELFF. In DNA form, the CDR3 reads TGTGCCAGCAGCCCGACTAGCGGGAACACCGGGGAGCTGTTTTTT.

The CDR3 region is CAWSGRHPKPAVYNEQFF. In DNA form, the CDR3 reads TGTGCCTGGAGTGGGAGACACCCGAAACCGGCCGTTTACAATGAGCAGTTCTTC. The chain links TRBV30 to TRBJ2-1; D not certain. CDR3 length: 18 amino acids. Germline lookup yields CDR1 GTSNPN and CDR2 SVGIG (reference sequence). V dropped 1 base and J dropped 4 bases, with 23 bases sitting between them.

The V gene is TRBV5-6, the J gene TRBJ2-1; D not resolved. Trimming stripped 4 bases from V and 2 bases from J, with 16 bases between. The CDR3 consists of 16 residues. Germline CDR1 reads SGHDT; CDR2 reads YYEEEE. The CDR3 DNA is TGTGCCAGCAGCCCGTCGCCCCGTATTACCTACAATGAGCAGTTCTTC. This gives the protein CASSPSPRITYNEQFF.

This rearrangement joins TRBV28 to TRBJ2-1; 10 positions match TRBD2. Trimming took 4 bases from V and 3 from J; bases not matched to a gene: 9. The CDR3 length is 17 residues. The germline V gene encodes CDR1 MDHEN and CDR2 SYDVKM. Here the CDR3 DNA reads TGTGCCAGCAGTTCGATACTAGCGGGACTGAACTACAATGAGCAGTTCTTC. Translation gives CASSSILAGLNYNEQFF.

This clone has just a few counts. The V gene is TRBV7-9, the J gene TRBJ2-1; D remains unclear. This CDR3 spans 15 amino acids. V dropped 6 bases and J dropped 0 bases, with 12 bases sitting between them. CDR1 is SEHNR, CDR2 FQNEAQ, per germline (reference sequence). The CDR3 DNA reads TGTGCCAGCAGGCTAGAACAGAGCTCCTACAATGAGCAGTTCTTC. Translated, it gives CASRLEQSSYNEQFF.

The chain uses TRBV7-8 and TRBJ2-1; 10 bases align to TRBD1. This CDR3 comprises 16 residues. Per germline, CDR1 SGHVS and CDR2 FQNEAQ. The trim removed 5 bases at V and 6 bases at J, leaving 10 bases unmatched. In DNA form, the CDR3 reads TGTGCCAGCAGCGTCCGACAGGGGGCTGTTGGCAATGAGCAGTTCTTC. Translating it yields CASSVRQGAVGNEQFF. The full variable domain, with the rest looked up from reference TRBV7-8 and TRBJ2-1, is GAGVSQSPRYKVAKRGQDVALRCDPISGHVSLFWYQQALGQGPEFLTYFQNEAQLDKSGLPSDRFFAERPEGSVSTLKIQRTQQEDSAVYLCASSVRQGAVGNEQFFGPGTRLTVL.

J is TRBJ2-2 and V is TRBV7-6; D is perhaps TRBD1 (6 bases). The V end was cut by 2 bases, the J end by 8 bases, with 21 bases between. The CDR3 spans 17 residues. Germline V CDR1 and CDR2: SGHVS, FNYEAQ. For the CDR3, the DNA is TGTGCCAGCAGCTTATACCGTCGGCAGGGGAATAAAGGGGAGCTGTTTTTT. Protein product: CASSLYRRQGNKGELFF.

The J gene is TRBJ2-7, the V gene TRBV4-3; the match to TRBD2 covers 11 bases. CDR3 length: 21 residues. The V segment lost 4 bases and the J segment 3 bases; nucleotides outside the gene matches: 23. Germline CDR1 is LGHNA and CDR2 is YSLEER. CDR3 coding DNA: TGCGCCAGCAGCCCTCAGTTTCCGGTGGGACTAGCGGAGGGTGGGGTCTACGAGCAGTACTTC. This codes for CASSPQFPVGLAEGGVYEQYF.

This clone has a handful of counts. This CDR3 is also generated by other DNA sequences in the sample. This CDR3 reads CASSDSAGGPDTQYF. For the CDR3, the DNA is TGTGCCAGCAGTGACTCGGCGGGAGGGCCAGATACGCAGTATTTT. The rearrangement uses TRBV6-4 and TRBJ2-3; 9 nucleotides match TRBD2. Unmatched junction bases numbered 2, after V lost 0 bases and J lost 4 bases. The germline CDR1 and CDR2 sequences are MRHNA and SNTAGT. The CDR3 has 15 amino acids.

The V gene is TRBV19, the J gene TRBJ2-7; no clear D. The germline V and J ends were trimmed by 1 base and 6 bases, with 19 bases remaining between them. CDR1 and CDR2 (germline): LNHDA, SQIVND (reference sequence). The CDR3 consists of 16 residues. CDR3 sequence (DNA): TGTGCCAGTAGTATAGCCGTCGTGGCACCGGCCGGCGAGCAGTACTTC. This translates into CASSIAVVAPAGEQYF.

V gene TRBV6-5 combines with J gene TRBJ2-7; D not resolved. Trimming took off 0 bases at V and 7 bases at J, with 10 bases between the two ends. CDR1 MNHEY and CDR2 SVGAGI come from the germline V gene. The CDR3 spans 13 residues. CDR3 in amino acids: CASSYSPVWEQYF. The CDR3 bases are TGTGCCAGCAGTTACTCGCCGGTGTGGGAGCAGTACTTC.

Regarding this clone: The junction and the germline gene differ at one end; a read error may be behind it. The V and J genes are TRBV13 and TRBJ2-5; either TRBD1 or TRBD2 may fit D (6 bases each). Germline CDR1 PRHDT, CDR2 FYEKMQ (reference sequence). The CDR3 totals 15 residues. The CDR3 DNA follows: TGTGCCAGCAGCCTAGGGGGGATTCGTCTAGAGACCCAGTACTTC. This codes for CASSLGGIRLETQYF.

As regards this clone: Other nucleotide sequences in the sample specify the same CDR3. CDR3 loop: CASSERTGLNTEAFF. CDR3 coding DNA: TGTGCCAGCAGCGAAAGGACAGGGCTGAACACTGAAGCTTTCTTT. The gene calls are TRBV28 and TRBJ1-1; 8 bases fit TRBD1. J lost 0 bases, V lost 6 bases, and 6 bases had no gene match. CDR1 and CDR2 from the germline V gene are MDHEN and SYDVKM. The CDR3 covers 15 residues.

Regarding this clone: Within the sample, other DNA sequences also encode this same CDR3. V and J are TRBV27 and TRBJ1-5; D is undetermined. The CDR3 has 13 amino acids. Germline values: CDR1 MNHEY, CDR2 SMNVEV (reference sequence). Trimming cost V 5 bases and J 1 base, with 6 bases left between them. The CDR3 here is CASSPYSNQPQHF. In DNA, the CDR3 is TGTGCCAGCAGTCCCTACAGCAATCAGCCCCAGCATTTT.

The chain recombines TRBV27 with TRBJ2-7; D gene uncertain. V was pared by 4 bases and J by 2 bases, with 12 bases between. Germline lookup yields CDR1 MNHEY and CDR2 SMNVEV (reference sequence). The CDR3 sequence is 14 residues long. This chain's CDR3 is CASSSYKNPYEQYF. The DNA for the CDR3 is TGTGCCAGCAGTTCCTATAAAAACCCCTACGAGCAGTACTTC.

The chain uses TRBV19 and TRBJ2-7; 9 nucleotides line up with TRBD1. V lost 6 bases and J lost 3; bases outside the gene matches: 6. CDR3 size: 14 residues. The germline CDR1 and CDR2 sequences are LNHDA and SQIVND (reference sequence). The CDR3 loop reads CASSAPGQGYEQYF. DNA of the CDR3: TGTGCCAGTAGCGCACCGGGACAGGGCTACGAGCAGTACTTC.

The chain joins TRBV9 to TRBJ1-4; D perhaps matches TRBD1 (5 bases). Germline CDR1 SGDLS, CDR2 YYNGEE. V was pared by 0 bases and J by 6 bases, with 24 bases between. This CDR3 is 19 amino acids long. The CDR3 nucleotides read TGTGCCAGCAGCGTAGTCCCACAGGTGGACGGAGCACCCGATGAAAAACTGTTTTTT. Translated: CASSVVPQVDGAPDEKLFF.